The 24 T cell receptor beta chains in this list originate from one sample, sequenced in a study of CD8 T cells in Susac syndrome. It was with random hexamers that about 0.45 to 1 ug RNA was reverse transcribed. One entry per CDR3 protein results from TCRdb running MiXCR on the immunoSEQ multiplex PCR reads. The repertoire holds under 150,000 distinct CDR3 sequences, with about 95% as singletons. The sequenced material came from CD4+ T cells from PBMCs. These receptors originate from a human donor with multiple sclerosis.

The chain couples TRBV6-5 to TRBJ1-4; D not certain. Looked up from germline, CDR1 is MNHEY and CDR2 is SVGAGI. The V gene lost 6 bases and the J gene lost 0 bases, with 11 bases spanning the gap. The CDR3 has 15 residues. CDR3 region: CASRRVTATNEKLFF. The CDR3 nucleotides read TGTGCCAGCAGACGCGTCACAGCAACTAATGAAAAACTGTTTTTT.

Points on this clonotype: Since the CDR3 does not end with the conserved phenylalanine or tryptophan, this likely comes from a read error. V gene TRBV7-8 combines with J gene TRBJ2-7; a possible D gene is TRBD2 (6 bases). The V end was cut by 7 bases, the J end by 5 bases, with 21 bases between. CDR1 SGHVS and CDR2 FQNEAQ come from the germline V gene. This CDR3 region has 15 residues. The CDR3 sequence is CASTPRRERRHEQYL. The CDR3, as DNA: TGTGCCAGCACCCCCCGCCGGGAGCGTCGGCACGAGCAGTACCTC.

The genes are TRBV6-6 and TRBJ2-7; tentatively, D is TRBD1 or TRBD2 (7 bases each). The CDR3 is made up of 14 amino acids. The V end lost 6 bases, the J end lost 4 bases, and 16 bases lay between the germline ends. CDR1 is MNHNY and CDR2 is SVGAGI in the germline V gene (reference sequence). This chain's CDR3 is CASRPGGAQYEQYF. CDR3 coding DNA: TGTGCCAGCAGGCCAGGGGGGGCCCAGTACGAGCAGTACTTC.

The rearrangement uses TRBV7-2 and TRBJ2-2; 9 nucleotides align to TRBD1. Germline CDR1 reads SGHTA; CDR2 reads FQGNSA. There are 16 residues in the CDR3. Germline trimming cut 2 bases from V and 4 bases from J; bases unmatched to any gene: 5. In DNA, the CDR3 is TGTGCCAGCAGCTTAAGCCCACAGGGGGCCACCGGGGAGCTGTTTTTT. This sequence encodes CASSLSPQGATGELFF. Filled out from reference TRBV7-2 and TRBJ2-2, the complete variable domain reads GAGVSQSPSNKVTEKGKDVELRCDPISGHTALYWYRQSLGQGLEFLIYFQGNSAPDKSGLPSDRFSAERTGGSVSTLTIQRTQQEDSAVYLCASSLSPQGATGELFFGEGSRLTVL.

The V call is TRBV3-1, the J call TRBJ1-5; D may be TRBD1 (6 bases). The V gene lost 3 bases and the J gene lost 1 base, with 16 bases spanning the gap. The CDR3 totals 17 residues. CDR1 is LGHDT, CDR2 YNNKEL, per germline (reference sequence). CDR3 coding DNA: TGTGCCAGCAGCCAGGACGGCAGGGGCGGGAGCAATCAGCCCCAGCATTTT. It is translated as CASSQDGRGGSNQPQHF.

The chain's CDR3 is CSVEQGAIIYGYTF. In DNA form, the CDR3 reads TGCAGCGTTGAACAGGGGGCAATCATCTATGGCTACACCTTC. The chain is built from TRBV29-1 and TRBJ1-2; 8 bases fit TRBD1. J gave up 4 bases and V 2 bases, and 6 bases lay outside the gene matches. Germline V gene data show CDR1 as SQVTM and CDR2 as ANQGSEA. The CDR3 sequence is 14 residues long.

This chain connects TRBV3-1 to TRBJ1-2; D might be TRBD1 (5 bases). Trimming shortened V by 0 bases and J by 7 bases, and 9 bases separated the two germline ends. This CDR3 comprises 13 residues. The germline V gene has CDR1 LGHDT and CDR2 YNNKEL (reference sequence). The CDR3 sequence is CASSQEGVGGYTF. For the CDR3, the DNA is TGTGCCAGCAGCCAAGAGGGGGTAGGTGGCTACACCTTC.

This rearrangement joins TRBV6-6 to TRBJ2-5; D may be TRBD1 or TRBD2 (5 bases each). The CDR3 has 13 amino acids. The germline V gene encodes CDR1 MNHNY and CDR2 SVGAGI (reference sequence). Between the trimmed V and J ends, which lost 11 bases and 2 bases, there was a span of 15 bases. Here the CDR3 reads CASRERTQETQYF. CDR3 sequence (DNA): TGTGCCTCCAGGGAGCGTACTCAAGAGACCCAGTACTTC.

This CDR3 is CASSLGRRRDEQYF. The CDR3 DNA reads TGTGCCAGCAGCTTGGGCCGTAGAAGGGACGAGCAGTACTTC. The J gene is TRBJ2-7, the V gene TRBV5-6; unclear D gene. The CDR3 sequence is 14 residues long. V lost 0 bases to trimming and J lost 5 bases, with 12 bases between them. Per the germline V gene, CDR1 is SGHDT and CDR2 is YYEEEE. The full variable domain, with the rest looked up from reference TRBV5-6 and TRBJ2-7, is DAGVTQSPTHLIKTRGQQVTLRCSPKSGHDTVSWYQQALGQGPQFIFQYYEEEERQRGNFPDRFSGHQFPNYSSELNVNALLLGDSALYLCASSLGRRRDEQYFGPGTRLTVT.

The chain joins TRBV6-6 to TRBJ2-2; 8 nucleotides line up with TRBD2. Germline CDR1 and CDR2: MNHNY and SVGAGI (reference sequence). After removal of 8 bases from V and 5 bases from J, the junction contained 13 bases not matched to a gene. CDR3 size: 16 residues. CDR3 sequence reads: CASEDVGGGRTGELFF. The CDR3 coding sequence is TGTGCCAGCGAGGATGTCGGGGGGGGGCGGACCGGGGAGCTGTTTTTT.

V is TRBV7-2 and J is TRBJ1-5; D is ambiguous. This CDR3 comprises 15 residues. Deletions cut 3 bases from V and 2 bases from J, with 11 bases between. CDR1 is SGHTA, CDR2 FQGNSA, per germline. CDR3 sequence reads: CASSFGTDRNQPQHF. The CDR3 DNA sequence: TGTGCCAGCAGCTTCGGCACAGACCGCAATCAGCCCCAGCATTTT.

The V call is TRBV7-7, the J call TRBJ2-3, with TRBD2 identical over 9 bases. CDR3 length equals 14 residues. Germline-derived CDR1 and CDR2 are SSHAT and FNYEAQ (reference sequence). V lost 5 bases, J lost 6 bases, and 6 bases stayed unmatched. CDR3 in DNA: TGTGCCAGCAGCGTGGGACTAGCTGGCGATACGCAGTATTTT. Its protein product is CASSVGLAGDTQYF.

V gene TRBV20-1 combines with J gene TRBJ2-7; 15 bases align to TRBD2. CDR3 size: 16 residues. V trimming: 3 bases; J trimming: 1 base; junction bases outside the gene matches: 4. Germline lookup yields CDR1 DFQATT and CDR2 SNEGSKA (reference sequence). The chain's CDR3 is CSASAGLAGGSYEQYF. CDR3 DNA: TGCAGTGCTAGTGCGGGACTAGCGGGAGGTTCCTACGAGCAGTACTTC.

The CDR3: CASSQELASAYEQYF. The CDR3 DNA reads as TGTGCCAGCAGCCAAGAACTAGCATCCGCCTACGAGCAGTACTTC. The chain carries TRBV3-1 and TRBJ2-7; tentatively, D is TRBD2 (6 bases). Germline V gene sequence: CDR1 LGHDT, CDR2 YNNKEL (reference sequence). V dropped 0 bases and J dropped 2 bases, with 11 bases sitting between them. The CDR3 runs 15 residues.

J is TRBJ2-7 and V is TRBV29-1; TRBD1 matches at 11 bases. With V trimmed by 7 bases and J by 3 bases, 5 bases remained unmatched. The CDR3 has 13 residues. CDR1 and CDR2 from the germline V gene are SQVTM and ANQGSEA. Written as DNA, the CDR3 is TGCAGCGGCCGTGGGACAGGGGGCTACGAGCAGTACTTC. It translates to CSGRGTGGYEQYF.

The chain combines TRBV25-1 with TRBJ2-1, with 11 nucleotides matching TRBD1. The germline V gene encodes CDR1 MGHDK and CDR2 SYGVNS. The V segment lost 1 base and the J segment 2 bases; nucleotides outside the gene matches: 4. This CDR3 has 17 residues. CDR3 nucleotide sequence: TGTGCCAGCAGTGAATTGGGGACAGGGGGACCCTACAATGAGCAGTTCTTC. Protein sequence: CASSELGTGGPYNEQFF.

The chain has TRBV11-2 and TRBJ2-1; D not resolved. CDR1 and CDR2 (germline): SGHAT, FQNNGV. The CDR3 is made up of 14 amino acids. Trimming removed 1 base at V and 3 bases at J, with 7 bases between. CDR3 residues: CASSLVGYYNEQFF. CDR3 nucleotide sequence: TGTGCCAGCAGCTTAGTCGGATACTACAATGAGCAGTTCTTC.

The V and J genes are TRBV18 and TRBJ2-1, with TRBD2 as a possible D gene (5 bases). This CDR3 has 13 residues. Trimming pared 3 bases from V and 3 bases from J, leaving 6 bases between. Germline CDR1 is KGHSH and CDR2 is LQKENI. CDR3 bases: TGTGCCAGCTCACCCGGACTCTACAATGAGCAGTTCTTC. As protein: CASSPGLYNEQFF.

The J gene is TRBJ2-7, the V gene TRBV12-3 or TRBV12-4, with D tentatively TRBD2 (5 bases). This CDR3 contains 15 residues. V lost 1 base, J lost 4 bases, and 14 bases lay in between. This CDR3 reads CASSLEGYTRYEQYF. In DNA form, the CDR3 reads TGTGCCAGCAGTTTAGAGGGTTATACTAGGTACGAGCAGTACTTC.

The chain links TRBV20-1 to TRBJ2-1; 7 bases are a match to TRBD2. This CDR3 contains 14 residues. In germline, CDR1 is DFQATT, CDR2 SNEGSKA (reference sequence). Trimming took 3 bases from V and 1 from J; bases not matched to a gene: 3. The CDR3 sequence: CSASQAGSYNEQFF. For the CDR3, the DNA is TGCAGTGCTAGCCAAGCGGGGTCCTACAATGAGCAGTTCTTC.

The J gene is TRBJ2-1, the V gene TRBV18, with 11 nucleotides matching TRBD2. This CDR3 spans 15 amino acids. Germline CDR1 is KGHSH and CDR2 is LQKENI. The V gene end was trimmed by 3 bases and the J gene end by 9 bases; junction bases not matched to a gene: 7. The CDR3 DNA follows: TGTGCCAGCTCACCGCTTATTAGCGGGAGGGGTGAGCAGTTCTTC. This encodes CASSPLISGRGEQFF.

The rearrangement uses TRBV5-4 and TRBJ2-5; weak D call: TRBD2 (6 bases). Trimming left V 2 bases short and J 3 bases short, with 17 bases between. CDR1 and CDR2 from the germline V gene are SGHNT and YYREEE (reference sequence). This CDR3 region has 16 residues. The CDR3 region has the DNA TGTGCCAGCAGCTTATCCTCTAGCGCAATCAAAGAGACCCAGTACTTC. Encoded protein: CASSLSSSAIKETQYF.

J is TRBJ2-1 and V is TRBV30, with a tentative D call TRBD2 (7 bases). This CDR3 is built from 15 residues. Per the germline V gene, CDR1 is GTSNPN and CDR2 is SVGIG (reference sequence). Trimming shortened V by 3 bases and J by 4 bases, and 16 bases separated the two germline ends. The CDR3, as DNA: TGTGCCTGGAGCGGGGGGCTGGGGCATTACAATGAGCAGTTCTTC. It is translated as CAWSGGLGHYNEQFF.

This chain uses TRBV6-6 with TRBJ2-7; weak D call: TRBD2 (6 bases). Between the trimmed V and J ends, which lost 5 bases and 3 bases, there was a span of 14 bases. The CDR3 extends over 14 amino acids. The germline gives CDR1 MNHNY, CDR2 SVGAGI (reference sequence). This chain's CDR3 is CASSVGGSGYEQYF. The CDR3 bases are TGTGCCAGCAGTGTCGGGGGTAGTGGCTACGAGCAGTACTTC.